The rows below give T cell receptor beta chains drawn from one sample of a study of CD8 T cells in ankylosing spondylitis. From the 5' RACE reads, TCRdb called clonotypes with MiXCR, one entry per CDR3 protein. The repertoire holds some 30,000 distinct CDR3 sequences, with around 14% as singletons. Sequenced: blood. All receptors derive from a male donor with ankylosing spondylitis or in good health (not recorded which). Both conserved end residues are part of each CDR3. The order of the fields is clone size, V gene, J gene, D gene, CDR3 protein. A D gene is named only where the DNA matches it firmly. Clone size appears in some rows only: once, few, many, or a class for an expanded clone.

few	TRBV6-2/TRBV6-3	TRBJ1-1	-	CASSAPAGKPLNTEAFF
-	TRBV29-1	TRBJ2-3	TRBD2	CSVESGRADTQYF
few	TRBV7-9	TRBJ2-1	-	CASSRRLGTYNEQFF
few	TRBV4-3	TRBJ2-2	TRBD2	CASSPGSGGTTGELFF
many	TRBV20-1	TRBJ2-5	-	CSARPTPAGTQYF
few	TRBV5-1	TRBJ2-2	-	CASSYNTGELFF
many	TRBV10-2	TRBJ1-1	-	CASKNQGPTEAFF
few	TRBV5-1	TRBJ2-7	-	CASSLVLDEQYF
-	TRBV7-3	TRBJ2-2	TRBD2	CASKSPAGETGELFF
-	TRBV20-1	TRBJ2-6	-	CSAARTPGPGANVLTF
-	TRBV29-1	TRBJ2-1	-	CSVWTPGEQFF
-	TRBV5-1	TRBJ1-4	-	CASSRDASNEKLFF
-	TRBV20-1	TRBJ2-1	-	CSAPGTYNEQFF
-	TRBV5-1	TRBJ2-3	-	CASSLTGLTWDTQYF
-	TRBV7-3	TRBJ1-6	-	CASSRSGDSPLHF
-	TRBV12-3/TRBV12-4	TRBJ2-4	-	CASTIAKNIQYF
few	TRBV30	TRBJ2-3	TRBD2	CAWGLAGAPDTQYF
many	TRBV12-3/TRBV12-4	TRBJ2-3	TRBD2	CASSLTSGSTDTQYF
few	TRBV20-1	TRBJ2-5	TRBD2	CSSLGGGQETQYF
-	TRBV20-1	TRBJ2-1	TRBD2	CSARDGVTAGNEQFF